This T cell receptor beta chain derives from a study of blood T cell repertoires in COVID-19. About the research overall: From T cells, B-cell-depleted T cells, or PBMCs came the material, which was cDNA or gDNA.

In Cohort 3, a recovered donor had either two negative PCRs, clearance, or symptom resolution. Only in-frame clones appear in the TCRdb table, and some are missing; sequencing was by immunoSEQ multiplex PCR. Of about 280,000 clones listed, approximately 91% are singletons. This CDR3 is built from 17 residues. This TCR was recovered from a woman between 25 and 40 years old who had recovered from COVID-19. This rearrangement joins TRBV21-1 to TRBJ2-7; TRBD2, the table's D call, was not compared with the DNA. TRBV21-1 is reported as a pseudogene. Source material: PBMCs or T cells enriched from blood (not recorded which). The CDR3 DNA reads as TGTGCCAGCAGCAAAGCGGAGTGCAGCGGGAGGCAATACGAGCAGTACTTC. Translated: CASSKAECSGRQYEQYF.